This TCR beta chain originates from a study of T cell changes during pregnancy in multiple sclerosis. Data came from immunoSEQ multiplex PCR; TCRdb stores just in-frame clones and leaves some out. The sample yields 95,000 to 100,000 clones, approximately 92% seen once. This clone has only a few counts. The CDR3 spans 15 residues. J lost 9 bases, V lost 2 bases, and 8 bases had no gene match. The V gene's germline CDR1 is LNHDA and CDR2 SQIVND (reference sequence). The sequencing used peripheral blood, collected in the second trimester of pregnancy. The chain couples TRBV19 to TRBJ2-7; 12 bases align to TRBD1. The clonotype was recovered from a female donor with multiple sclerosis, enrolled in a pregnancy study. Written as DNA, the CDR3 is TGTGCCAGTAGTATAACCGGGACAGGGGGCTCGGTGCAGTACTTC. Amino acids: CASSITGTGGSVQYF.